A single sample gave rise to the 11 T cell receptor beta chains below, sequenced in a study of T cell changes during pregnancy in multiple sclerosis. Some clones are missing from TCRdb's copy, which holds only in-frame ones; the method was immunoSEQ multiplex PCR. The data contain around 26,000 clones, around 90% of them singletons. This material consisted of CD4+ T cells from peripheral blood mononuclear cells, taken in the first trimester of pregnancy. The receptors come from a female donor in good health, enrolled as a control in a pregnancy study.

The chain uses TRBV5-6 and TRBJ1-1; 7 positions agree with TRBD1. Germline V gives CDR1 SGHDT, CDR2 YYEEEE. The CDR3 runs to 13 residues. V was clipped by 3 bases and J by 6 bases; unmatched bases: 5. The CDR3 protein is CASSWGQLAEAFF. The CDR3 coding sequence is TGTGCCAGCAGCTGGGGACAGCTCGCTGAAGCTTTCTTT.

The chain's CDR3 is CASSLGGSGLSGNTIYF. For the CDR3, the DNA is TGTGCCAGCAGCTTGGGAGGGTCGGGTCTCTCTGGAAACACCATATATTTT. This chain connects TRBV5-4 to TRBJ1-3, with D unclear. Germline V gene data show CDR1 as SGHNT and CDR2 as YYREEE (reference sequence). V shed 0 bases and J shed 0 bases, with 13 bases lying between them. The CDR3 consists of 17 residues. The full variable domain, its missing parts supplied by reference TRBV5-4 and TRBJ1-3, is ETGVTQSPTHLIKTRGQQVTLRCSSQSGHNTVSWYQQALGQGPQFIFQYYREEENGRGNFPPRFSGLQFPNYSSELNVNALELDDSALYLCASSLGGSGLSGNTIYFGEGSWLTVV.

This chain joins TRBV5-1 and TRBJ2-7; weak D call: TRBD1 (7 bases). The CDR3 is 14 amino acids. Germline V gene lookup returns CDR1 SGHRS and CDR2 YFSETQ. V was clipped by 0 bases and J by 9 bases, with 16 bases between them. DNA of the CDR3: TGCGCCAGCAGCTTGGAAGCCGGAGGGGGCTGGCAGTACTTC. Its translation is CASSLEAGGGWQYF. Based on the CDR3 plus reference TRBV5-1 and TRBJ2-7, the full variable domain is KAGVTQTPRYLIKTRGQQVTLSCSPISGHRSVSWYQQTPGQGLQFLFEYFSETQRNKGNFPGRFSGRQFSNSRSEMNVSTLELGDSALYLCASSLEAGGGWQYFGPGTRLTVT.

The chain links TRBV2 to TRBJ1-3; 10 nucleotides match TRBD1. V shed 8 bases and J 0 bases; nucleotides not matched to a gene: 4. Germline V gene sequence: CDR1 SNHLY, CDR2 FYNNEI. This CDR3 is built from 15 residues. CDR3 nucleotide sequence: TGTGCCAGCTCGGGACAGGGGTTCTCTGGAAACACCATATATTTT. It translates to CASSGQGFSGNTIYF.

This chain connects TRBV11-2 to TRBJ1-2; D ambiguous. V lost 4 bases and J lost 8, with 17 bases in between. Germline lookup yields CDR1 SGHAT and CDR2 FQNNGV. The CDR3 is made up of 14 amino acids. CDR3 coding DNA: TGTGCCAGCAGCTCCTACGTCGAAAATAAGGGCTACACCTTC. It yields the protein CASSSYVENKGYTF.

The sample holds one count of this clone. The V and J genes are TRBV9 and TRBJ2-1; a possible D gene is TRBD2 (5 bases). The CDR3 runs to 13 residues. The ends were cut back, 4 bases at V and 7 bases at J, with 12 bases in the middle. Germline CDR1 and CDR2: SGDLS and YYNGEE. The CDR3 nucleotides read TGTGCCAGCAGCTTTCGGACGGGGAATGAGCAGTTCTTC. Residues: CASSFRTGNEQFF.

The chain joins TRBV5-1 to TRBJ2-3; 8 nucleotides match TRBD2. V trimming: 1 base; J trimming: 3 bases; junction bases outside the gene matches: 4. The germline CDR1 and CDR2 sequences are SGHRS and YFSETQ. The CDR3 extends over 15 amino acids. CDR3 amino acids: CASSLLAGGTDTQYF. The CDR3 nucleotides are TGCGCCAGCAGCTTGTTGGCGGGAGGAACAGATACGCAGTATTTT.

The gene calls are TRBV19 and TRBJ2-4; 7 nucleotides agree with TRBD1. The CDR3 extends over 16 amino acids. Germline-derived CDR1 and CDR2 are LNHDA and SQIVND (reference sequence). With 6 bases clipped from V and 0 bases from J, the junction kept 8 bases outside the gene matches. The CDR3 sequence is CASSANRGLAKNIQYF. The CDR3 bases are TGTGCCAGTAGCGCGAACAGGGGATTAGCCAAAAACATTCAGTACTTC. The full variable domain, with the rest looked up from reference TRBV19 and TRBJ2-4, is DGGITQSPKYLFRKEGQNVTLSCEQNLNHDAMYWYRQDPGQGLRLIYYSQIVNDFQKGDIAEGYSVSREKKESFPLTVTSAQKNPTAFYLCASSANRGLAKNIQYFGAGTRLSVL.

This chain links TRBV5-6 with TRBJ2-7, with TRBD2 matching over 10 bases. Trimming removed 1 base from V and 7 bases from J; junction bases left unmatched: 8. This CDR3 is 15 amino acids long. Germline assignment: CDR1 SGHDT and CDR2 YYEEEE. CDR3 coding DNA: TGTGCCAGCAGCTTGCGCCTAGCGGGGGCGCGGGAGCAGTACTTC. Protein product: CASSLRLAGAREQYF.

The rearrangement joins TRBV6-5 to TRBJ2-5, with D tentatively TRBD2 (6 bases). Germline CDR1 is MNHEY and CDR2 is SVGAGI. The CDR3 extends over 15 amino acids. The V and J ends lost 2 bases and 5 bases respectively, with 15 bases between them. The CDR3 DNA is TGTGCCAGCAGTTACCAACAGACGACTAGGGAGACCCAGTACTTC. The encoded protein is CASSYQQTTRETQYF.

This clone was seen a single time. The CDR3 loop is CASSLLQGTQPQHF. The CDR3 DNA sequence: TGTGCCAGCAGTTTATTACAGGGGACTCAGCCCCAGCATTTT. The V and J genes are TRBV28 and TRBJ1-5; 7 nucleotides match TRBD1. CDR3 length: 14 amino acids. V shed 1 base and J 6 bases; nucleotides not matched to a gene: 3. Germline V lookup: CDR1 MDHEN, CDR2 SYDVKM.